This passage covers 14 T cell receptor beta chains from one sample sequenced in a study of brain T cells in children with intractable seizures. Method: immunoSEQ multiplex PCR; TCRdb's copy keeps in-frame clones and lacks some. The sample lists approximately 77,000 clones; approximately 94% were seen once. The sample consisted of peripheral blood, taken at surgery. Receptors were obtained from a boy in the first two years of life with tuberous sclerosis and intractable seizures.

There are a few counts of this clone. The chain couples TRBV3-1 (or the pseudogene TRBV3-2) to TRBJ1-3, with D possibly TRBD1 on 5 matching bases. This CDR3 has 14 amino acids. Per the germline V gene, CDR1 is LGHDT and CDR2 is YNNKEL (reference sequence). The V and J ends lost 2 bases and 6 bases respectively, with 11 bases between them. For the CDR3, the DNA is TGTGCCAGCAGCCAATGGGGCCGGGAAAACACCATATATTTT. Protein product: CASSQWGRENTIYF.

The chain carries TRBV9 and TRBJ2-7; 9 bases map to TRBD1. Trimming at V came to 4 bases and at J to 3 bases, leaving 5 bases not matched to a gene. Per germline, CDR1 SGDLS and CDR2 YYNGEE. CDR3 length equals 14 residues. The CDR3 reads CASSPEGQGYEQYF. As DNA, the CDR3 is TGTGCCAGCAGCCCAGAGGGACAGGGCTACGAGCAGTACTTC.

The rearrangement joins TRBV10-3 to TRBJ1-1; D remains unclear. Trimming took off 4 bases at V and 5 bases at J, with 5 bases between the two ends. The germline V gene has CDR1 ENHRY and CDR2 SYGVKD. This CDR3 comprises 11 residues. The CDR3 region is CAISGETEAFF. Written as DNA, the CDR3 is TGTGCCATCAGTGGCGAAACTGAAGCTTTCTTT.

The chain recombines TRBV12-3 or TRBV12-4 with TRBJ1-1; no clear D. V was shortened by 6 bases and J by 3 bases, with 11 bases between the two germline ends. This CDR3 is built from 13 residues. In DNA form, the CDR3 reads TGTGCCAGCAGCTCGGGAGGAGACACTGAAGCTTTCTTT. This translates into CASSSGGDTEAFF.

The rearrangement joins TRBV28 to TRBJ1-2; TRBD1 might be the D (6 bases). The CDR3 totals 12 residues. Germline-derived CDR1 and CDR2 are MDHEN and SYDVKM. V was clipped by 8 bases and J by 8 bases, with 15 bases between them. CDR3 in DNA: TGTGCCAGCCACGGCAGGGGTGAGGGCTACACCTTC. It specifies CASHGRGEGYTF.

The chain carries TRBV21-1 and TRBJ2-3; the tabulated D call, TRBD1, remains unverified against the DNA. TRBV21-1 is a known pseudogene. The CDR3 covers 16 residues. The CDR3 DNA is TGTGCCAGCAGCTCTTCCTGGACAGAGCGCACAGATACGCAGTATTTT. Translating gives CASSSSWTERTDTQYF.

The chain is built from TRBV27 and TRBJ1-2; 7 bases line up with TRBD1. This CDR3 has 14 amino acids. CDR1 and CDR2 from the germline V gene are MNHEY and SMNVEV (reference sequence). V shed 6 bases and J 2 bases; nucleotides not matched to a gene: 6. CDR3 in DNA: TGTGCCAGCAGGCGACAGGGTGGAAACTATGGCTACACCTTC. It translates to CASRRQGGNYGYTF.

CDR3 coding DNA: TGTGCCAGCAGCTCAACAGGGGAGTCGGATGGCTACACCTTC. Amino acid sequence: CASSSTGESDGYTF. The chain joins TRBV7-9 to TRBJ1-2, with 7 bases lining up with TRBD1. This CDR3 comprises 14 residues. CDR1 and CDR2 from the germline V gene are SEHNR and FQNEAQ (reference sequence). The trim removed 4 bases at V and 6 bases at J, leaving 8 bases unmatched.

This clone was observed a single time. V gene TRBV28 combines with J gene TRBJ1-2, with 9 bases that match TRBD1. The V segment lost 2 bases and the J segment 3 bases; nucleotides outside the gene matches: 7. CDR1 is MDHEN, CDR2 SYDVKM, per germline. This CDR3 has 16 amino acids. CDR3 protein: CASSLIKGQGYYGYTF. For the CDR3, the DNA is TGTGCCAGCAGTTTAATAAAAGGACAGGGGTACTATGGCTACACCTTC.

The J gene is TRBJ1-2, the V gene TRBV5-7; D call uncertain. TRBV5-7 is flagged as an ORF with uncertain function. Trimming shortened V by 0 bases and J by 3 bases, and 9 bases separated the two germline ends. The CDR3 sequence is 14 residues long. CDR3 protein: CASSLGGTHYGYTF. CDR3 nucleotide sequence: TGTGCCAGCAGCTTGGGGGGTACCCACTATGGCTACACCTTC.

The rearrangement joins TRBV10-3 to TRBJ1-1; no clear D gene. From germline, CDR1 is ENHRY and CDR2 SYGVKD. This CDR3 has 13 amino acids. The V end lost 10 bases, the J end lost 2 bases, and 14 bases lay between the germline ends. The CDR3, as DNA: TGTGCCACCCACATCGATAAAAACACTGAAGCTTTCTTT. This translates into CATHIDKNTEAFF.

The chain combines TRBV7-3 with TRBJ1-1; 9 bases match TRBD1. The CDR3 consists of 15 residues. Germline CDR1 reads SGHTA; CDR2 reads FQGTGA. With V trimmed by 5 bases and J by 1 base, 5 bases remained unmatched. CDR3 sequence reads: CASSPDRGTNTEAFF. CDR3 nucleotides: TGTGCCAGCAGCCCCGACAGGGGGACGAACACTGAAGCTTTCTTT.

The chain links TRBV2 to TRBJ2-7; D unresolved. The V gene lost 8 bases and the J gene lost 2 bases, with 13 bases spanning the gap. Germline lookup yields CDR1 SNHLY and CDR2 FYNNEI. This CDR3 has 13 amino acids. The CDR3 nucleotides are TGTGCCAGCTGTAGACTTTTAACCTACGAGCAGTACTTC. Translating it yields CASCRLLTYEQYF. The full variable domain, completed using reference TRBV2 and TRBJ2-7, is EPEVTQTPSHQVTQMGQEVILRCVPISNHLYFYWYRQILGQKVEFLVSFYNNEISEKSEIFDDQFSVERPDGSNFTLKIRSTKLEDSAMYFCASCRLLTYEQYFGPGTRLTVT.

Points on this clone: Its ends do not fully match the called genes, so a read error is possible. V and J are TRBV5-1 and TRBJ2-3; D tentatively fits TRBD1 or TRBD2 (5 bases each). Germline assignment: CDR1 SGHRS and CDR2 YFSETQ. This CDR3 spans 17 amino acids. The CDR3 is CASSLAGTSSTTETQYF. CDR3 sequence (DNA): TGCGCCAGCAGCTTGGCCGGGACCTCGTCAACCACAGAAACGCAGTATTTT.